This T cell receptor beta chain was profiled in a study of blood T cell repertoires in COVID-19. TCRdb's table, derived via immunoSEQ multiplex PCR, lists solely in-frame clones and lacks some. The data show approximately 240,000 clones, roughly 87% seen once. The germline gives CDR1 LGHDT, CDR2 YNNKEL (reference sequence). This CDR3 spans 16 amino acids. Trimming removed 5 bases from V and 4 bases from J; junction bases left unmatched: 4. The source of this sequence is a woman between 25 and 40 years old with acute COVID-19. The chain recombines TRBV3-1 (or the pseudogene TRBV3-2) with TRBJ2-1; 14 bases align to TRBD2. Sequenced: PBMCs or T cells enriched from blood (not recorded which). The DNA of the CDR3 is TGTGCCAGCAGCTTTCGGACTAGCGGGGGGTACAATGAGCAGTTCTTC. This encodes CASSFRTSGGYNEQFF.